These 16 T cell receptor beta chains were all obtained from the same sample, sequenced in a study of CD8 T cells in Susac syndrome. An input of about 0.5 to 1 ug of RNA was subjected to reverse transcription using random hexamers. One entry per CDR3 protein results from TCRdb running MiXCR on the immunoSEQ multiplex PCR reads. The table records approximately 200,000 distinct CDR3 sequences, approximately 95% of them present only once. The sample comprised CD4+ T cells from PBMCs. These receptors were taken from a human donor with multiple sclerosis.

J is TRBJ1-1 and V is TRBV5-1; 9 nucleotides line up with TRBD1. Germline V gene lookup returns CDR1 SGHRS and CDR2 YFSETQ. J was trimmed by 8 bases and V by 2 bases; bases with no gene match: 7. CDR3 size: 14 residues. For the CDR3, the DNA is TGCGCCAGCAGCTTATACCTAGGACAGGGGGAAGCTTTCTTT. Translation: CASSLYLGQGEAFF.

The chain is built from TRBV10-2 and TRBJ1-6, with 8 bases aligning to TRBD1. Germline assignment: CDR1 WSHSY and CDR2 SAAADI. V was clipped by 8 bases and J by 6 bases; unmatched bases: 12. There are 16 residues in the CDR3. CDR3 DNA: TGCGCCAGCCGACGACAGGGGAGTTATCGTAATTCACCCCTCCACTTT. This gives the protein CASRRQGSYRNSPLHF.

The chain is built from TRBV25-1 and TRBJ1-6; weak D call: TRBD1 (5 bases). Germline loops: CDR1 MGHDK, CDR2 SYGVNS. V gave up 1 base and J gave up 11 bases, with 12 bases separating them. The CDR3 has 14 residues. The CDR3: CASSESWRGTPLHF. As DNA, the CDR3 is TGTGCCAGCAGTGAATCGTGGAGGGGAACACCCCTCCACTTT.

The chain carries TRBV9 and TRBJ1-2, with D uncertain. The CDR3 totals 15 residues. Germline-derived CDR1 and CDR2 are SGDLS and YYNGEE. V dropped 4 bases and J dropped 5 bases, with 18 bases sitting between them. CDR3 protein: CASSPEARGLYGYTF. The CDR3 region has the DNA TGTGCCAGCAGCCCCGAGGCACGGGGTTTGTATGGCTACACCTTC.

The rearrangement links TRBV11-1 to TRBJ2-1, with 11 bases lining up with TRBD2. Germline CDR1 reads SGHAT; CDR2 reads FQDESV (reference sequence). V trimming: 1 base; J trimming: 4 bases; junction bases outside the gene matches: 6. CDR3 length: 17 amino acids. CDR3 protein: CASSLVGTSGPYNEQFF. CDR3 nucleotides: TGTGCCAGCAGCTTAGTAGGGACTAGCGGACCTTACAATGAGCAGTTCTTC. Full variable domain (remainder filled in from reference TRBV11-1 and TRBJ2-1): EAEVAQSPRYKITEKSQAVAFWCDPISGHATLYWYRQILGQGPELLVQFQDESVVDDSQLPKDRFSAERLKGVDSTLKIQPAELGDSAMYLCASSLVGTSGPYNEQFFGPGTRLTVL.

This chain uses TRBV12-3 or TRBV12-4 with TRBJ2-1, with 9 bases lining up with TRBD2. The CDR3 totals 14 residues. The trim removed 7 bases at V and 6 bases at J, leaving 7 bases unmatched. CDR3: CASTAGGPVNEQFF. As DNA, the CDR3 is TGTGCCAGCACCGCGGGGGGGCCGGTCAATGAGCAGTTCTTC.

This chain uses TRBV3-1 with TRBJ1-2; D is unclear. The CDR3 contains 15 residues. Trimming took off 8 bases at V and 2 bases at J, with 18 bases between the two ends. CDR1 LGHDT and CDR2 YNNKEL come from the germline V gene (reference sequence). DNA for the CDR3: TGTGCCAGCCGCTCTTTTCCCAACGACAACTATGGCTACACCTTC. Amino acids: CASRSFPNDNYGYTF.

This clonotype was observed once. This chain uses TRBV27 with TRBJ1-2; 9 positions match TRBD1. The ends lost 5 bases at V and 6 bases at J; junction bases unmatched: 10. This CDR3 has 15 residues. Germline V lookup: CDR1 MNHEY, CDR2 SMNVEV (reference sequence). The CDR3 DNA reads TGTGCCAGCAGTACTAACTTCGGGACAGGGAATGGCTACACCTTC. Encoded protein: CASSTNFGTGNGYTF.

This chain joins TRBV11-2 and TRBJ1-2; D remains ambiguous. V was clipped by 4 bases and J by 6 bases, with 18 bases between them. The CDR3 is 15 residues long. Per the germline V gene, CDR1 is SGHAT and CDR2 is FQNNGV. As DNA, the CDR3 is TGTGCCAGCAGCTCTGGGGTGGTGAGTGTCGATGGCTACACCTTC. Amino acids: CASSSGVVSVDGYTF.

This clonotype was seen just once. J is TRBJ1-2 and V is TRBV3-1; no clear D. The CDR3 loop spans 14 amino acids. Trimming shortened V by 2 bases and J by 4 bases, and 11 bases separated the two germline ends. The V gene's germline CDR1 is LGHDT and CDR2 YNNKEL (reference sequence). CDR3 nucleotide sequence: TGTGCCAGCAGCCAATGGTCGGGCGGCTATGGCTACACCTTC. Translated: CASSQWSGGYGYTF.

This chain uses TRBV5-1 with TRBJ1-5; D uncertain. V was cut by 2 bases and J by 3 bases, with 9 bases left in between. The CDR3 runs to 14 residues. Germline V gives CDR1 SGHRS, CDR2 YFSETQ. The CDR3 DNA follows: TGCGCCAGCAGCTTTGGGGAAGTCAATCAGCCCCAGCATTTT. Amino acid sequence: CASSFGEVNQPQHF.

The chain combines TRBV5-6 with TRBJ1-6, with 12 bases that match TRBD1. With 8 bases clipped from V and 18 bases from J, the junction kept 12 bases outside the gene matches. The CDR3 has 13 amino acids. Looked up from germline, CDR1 is SGHDT and CDR2 is YYEEEE. CDR3 sequence (DNA): TGTGCCAGTTTGGGACAGGGGGCTCTAGAATACCACTTT. Translated, it gives CASLGQGALEYHF.

This chain joins TRBV7-9 and TRBJ2-1; D is unresolved. Trimming cost V 5 bases and J 10 bases, with 9 bases left between them. The CDR3 spans 11 residues. Germline CDR1 reads SEHNR; CDR2 reads FQNEAQ (reference sequence). In nucleotides, the CDR3 is TGTGCCAGCAGCATCCGGGTCGAGCAGTTCTTC. Its protein product is CASSIRVEQFF. The full variable domain, in which reference TRBV7-9 and TRBJ2-1 provide the parts outside the CDR3, is DTGVSQNPRHKITKRGQNVTFRCDPISEHNRLYWYRQTLGQGPEFLTYFQNEAQLEKSRLLSDRFSAERPKGSFSTLEIQRTEQGDSAMYLCASSIRVEQFFGPGTRLTVL.

The chain couples TRBV6-2 or TRBV6-3 to TRBJ1-1; 7 nucleotides align to TRBD1. The CDR3 covers 15 residues. Germline V gives CDR1 MNHEY, CDR2 SVGEGT. V shed 2 bases and J 0 bases; nucleotides not matched to a gene: 3. The CDR3: CASSYGGQMNTEAFF. The CDR3 bases are TGTGCCAGCAGTTACGGGGGACAGATGAACACTGAAGCTTTCTTT.

This sequence joins TRBV29-1 and TRBJ1-1, with TRBD1 matching 8 bases. V shed 5 bases, J shed 5 bases, and the junction held 10 bases outside the gene matches. Germline CDR1 SQVTM, CDR2 ANQGSEA. CDR3 length: 14 amino acids. The CDR3 loop is CSVMTTGDATEAFF. Here the CDR3 DNA reads TGCAGCGTTATGACGACAGGGGATGCGACTGAAGCTTTCTTT. Complete variable domain (other parts from reference TRBV29-1 and TRBJ1-1): SAVISQKPSRDICQRGTSLTIQCQVDSQVTMMFWYRQQPGQSLTLIATANQGSEATYESGFVIDKFPISRPNLTFSTLTVSNMSPEDSSIYLCSVMTTGDATEAFFGQGTRLTVV.

This chain joins TRBV5-1 and TRBJ2-5; D is possibly TRBD1 (6 bases). V was cut by 4 bases and J by 4 bases, with 14 bases left in between. Looked up from germline, CDR1 is SGHRS and CDR2 is YFSETQ. The CDR3 totals 14 residues. The CDR3 nucleotides read TGCGCCAGCAGCACCGGACAGTTAGCAGAGACCCAGTACTTC. This codes for CASSTGQLAETQYF.